These 18 T cell receptor beta chains originate from one sample sequenced in a study of cytomegalovirus exposure and HLA in healthy donors. The PCR employed 60 Vbeta primers together with 13 Jbeta primers. Generated by immunoSEQ multiplex PCR, the TCRdb table keeps only in-frame clones and is missing some. The table records under 200,000 clones, roughly two thirds of them present only once. Sequenced: PBMCs. The origin of the receptors is a woman aged 18 to 35 in good health and CMV-seropositive.

V gene TRBV5-4 combines with J gene TRBJ1-2; no reliable D call. In germline, CDR1 is SGHNT, CDR2 YYREEE (reference sequence). The CDR3 runs 12 residues. V lost 4 bases to trimming and J lost 5 bases, with 9 bases between them. The CDR3 sequence is CASSPDTYGYTF. The CDR3 DNA follows: TGTGCCAGCAGCCCTGACACATATGGCTACACCTTC.

Only one count was recorded for this clone. The chain uses TRBV5-1 and TRBJ2-3; D is possibly TRBD1 (6 bases). V was clipped by 1 base and J by 6 bases, with 21 bases between them. The CDR3 extends over 17 amino acids. Germline CDR1 is SGHRS and CDR2 is YFSETQ. The CDR3 protein is CASSLKITGSFGDTQYF. CDR3 coding DNA: TGCGCCAGCAGCTTGAAAATCACAGGGTCTTTTGGGGATACGCAGTATTTT.

V and J are TRBV5-6 and TRBJ2-2, with 7 nucleotides matching TRBD1. After removal of 2 bases from V and 4 bases from J, the junction contained 8 bases not matched to a gene. Germline V CDR1 and CDR2: SGHDT, YYEEEE. This CDR3 comprises 16 residues. The CDR3 DNA sequence: TGTGCCAGCAGCTTAGTTCGACAGGGTAGCACCGGGGAGCTGTTTTTT. This encodes CASSLVRQGSTGELFF.

This clone occurred once. The CDR3 bases are TGTGCCACCAGCAGAGACGTCCTCCGACTATCACGGGCTGAAGCTTTCTTT. This sequence encodes CATSRDVLRLSRAEAFF. The V call is TRBV15, the J call TRBJ1-1; D is uncertain. The V gene's germline CDR1 is LNHNV and CDR2 YYDKDF (reference sequence). The CDR3 extends over 17 amino acids. Trimming shortened V by 0 bases and J by 6 bases, and 20 bases separated the two germline ends.

The V call is TRBV5-6, the J call TRBJ1-2, with unresolved D. Germline CDR1 SGHDT, CDR2 YYEEEE. CDR3 length equals 15 residues. V was clipped by 0 bases and J by 4 bases, with 13 bases between them. In DNA form, the CDR3 reads TGTGCCAGCAGCTTGGTCCGCGCTGCATCCTATGGCTACACCTTC. Its translation: CASSLVRAASYGYTF.

This clone was observed a single time. The rearrangement links TRBV7-9 to TRBJ2-1, with a weak D call TRBD2 (5 bases). Trimming took off 2 bases at V and 2 bases at J, with 16 bases between the two ends. CDR3 size: 17 residues. Germline V lookup: CDR1 SEHNR, CDR2 FQNEAQ (reference sequence). The CDR3 protein is CASSLSVVGVTYNEQFF. The CDR3 nucleotides read TGTGCCAGCAGCTTAAGCGTAGTGGGAGTGACCTACAATGAGCAGTTCTTC.

The rearrangement uses TRBV7-9 and TRBJ1-2, with 7 bases identical to TRBD1. Trimming at V came to 5 bases and at J to 3 bases, leaving 9 bases not matched to a gene. The CDR3 covers 15 residues. Per germline, CDR1 SEHNR and CDR2 FQNEAQ (reference sequence). The CDR3: CASSTPGQDYYGYTF. CDR3 nucleotides: TGTGCCAGCAGCACACCCGGACAGGACTACTATGGCTACACCTTC. Based on the CDR3 plus reference TRBV7-9 and TRBJ1-2, the full variable domain is DTGVSQNPRHKITKRGQNVTFRCDPISEHNRLYWYRQTLGQGPEFLTYFQNEAQLEKSRLLSDRFSAERPKGSFSTLEIQRTEQGDSAMYLCASSTPGQDYYGYTFGSGTRLTVV.

This chain connects TRBV14 to TRBJ2-1; D is unresolved. Trimming shortened V by 2 bases and J by 3 bases, and 5 bases separated the two germline ends. The CDR3 consists of 13 residues. Looked up from germline, CDR1 is SGHDN and CDR2 is FVKESK. The CDR3: CASSQQIYNEQFF. The CDR3 DNA is TGTGCCAGCAGCCAACAGATCTACAATGAGCAGTTCTTC.

The J gene is TRBJ1-2, the V gene TRBV29-1; perhaps TRBD1 as D (6 bases). V lost 5 bases and J 3 bases, leaving 7 bases between the germline ends. This CDR3 is 11 amino acids long. CDR1 is SQVTM and CDR2 is ANQGSEA in the germline V gene. CDR3 DNA: TGCAGCGTTTGGACAGACTATGGCTACACCTTC. Protein product: CSVWTDYGYTF. Variable domain in full (rest from reference TRBV29-1 and TRBJ1-2): SAVISQKPSRDICQRGTSLTIQCQVDSQVTMMFWYRQQPGQSLTLIATANQGSEATYESGFVIDKFPISRPNLTFSTLTVSNMSPEDSSIYLCSVWTDYGYTFGSGTRLTVV.

This chain uses TRBV7-2 with TRBJ1-4, with D unclear. Germline V gene data show CDR1 as SGHTA and CDR2 as FQGNSA. V lost 5 bases and J 2 bases, leaving 6 bases between the germline ends. The CDR3 loop spans 13 amino acids. The DNA for the CDR3 is TGTGCCAGCAGCCAGATGACTAATGAAAAACTGTTTTTT. It encodes CASSQMTNEKLFF.

V gene TRBV28 combines with J gene TRBJ2-7, with 11 bases that match TRBD2. CDR3 length: 15 amino acids. Germline V gene data show CDR1 as MDHEN and CDR2 as SYDVKM. With 6 bases clipped from V and 4 bases from J, the junction kept 8 bases outside the gene matches. The CDR3 protein is CASRYTSGSVYEQYF. The CDR3 DNA sequence: TGTGCCAGCAGATACACTAGCGGGAGCGTTTACGAGCAGTACTTC. The variable domain in full, with the rest retrieved from reference TRBV28 and TRBJ2-7, is DVKVTQSSRYLVKRTGEKVFLECVQDMDHENMFWYRQDPGLGLRLIYFSYDVKMKEKGDIPEGYSVSREKKERFSLILESASTNQTSMYLCASRYTSGSVYEQYFGPGTRLTVT.

The chain's CDR3 is CASTMGLAEETQYF. The CDR3, as DNA: TGTGCCAGCACCATGGGACTAGCGGAAGAGACCCAGTACTTC. J is TRBJ2-5 and V is TRBV28; 11 bases map to TRBD2. V gave up 7 bases and J gave up 3 bases; unmatched junction bases: 4. Per germline, CDR1 MDHEN and CDR2 SYDVKM. The CDR3 runs 14 residues.

The V call is TRBV7-2, the J call TRBJ1-1; D possibly corresponds to TRBD1 (5 bases). With 5 bases removed from V and 1 base from J, the gap between germline ends came to 8 bases. Per the germline V gene, CDR1 is SGHTA and CDR2 is FQGNSA. CDR3 size: 13 residues. The CDR3 protein is CASSLDRNTEAFF. In DNA form, the CDR3 reads TGTGCCAGCAGCCTTGACAGGAACACTGAAGCTTTCTTT.

V usage is TRBV19 and J usage is TRBJ2-1, with TRBD1 matching 12 bases. The length of the CDR3 is 16 residues. With V trimmed by 0 bases and J by 12 bases, 9 bases remained unmatched. CDR1 is LNHDA, CDR2 SQIVND, per germline (reference sequence). CDR3 amino acids: CASSIEGTGGSFWQFF. The CDR3 nucleotides are TGTGCCAGTAGTATAGAGGGGACAGGGGGCTCGTTTTGGCAGTTCTTC.

This clone has only a few counts. The J gene is TRBJ1-1, the V gene TRBV5-1, with D possibly matching TRBD1 (5 bases). Trimming left V 2 bases short and J 4 bases short, with 30 bases between. This CDR3 is built from 20 residues. CDR1 SGHRS and CDR2 YFSETQ come from the germline V gene. The CDR3 DNA is TGCGCCAGCAGCTTTGGCGTGGGGGGAGGCAGCGGGAAAGGTACCACTGAAGCTTTCTTT. Its translation: CASSFGVGGGSGKGTTEAFF.

The rearrangement uses TRBV7-2 and TRBJ2-3; D may be TRBD1 (5 bases). V lost 5 bases, J lost 2 bases, and 11 bases lay in between. This CDR3 region has 14 residues. Germline V gives CDR1 SGHTA, CDR2 FQGNSA. CDR3 protein: CASSPGHHTDTQYF. For the CDR3, the DNA is TGTGCCAGCAGCCCCGGACACCACACAGATACGCAGTATTTT.

V and J are TRBV5-4 and TRBJ2-2; TRBD1 matches at 7 bases. The germline gives CDR1 SGHNT, CDR2 YYREEE (reference sequence). The CDR3 has 15 residues. The J segment lost 2 bases and the V segment lost 4 bases, leaving 5 bases of the junction unmatched. CDR3 loop: CASSLGTANTGELFF. CDR3 sequence (DNA): TGTGCCAGCAGCCTCGGGACAGCAAACACCGGGGAGCTGTTTTTT.

The chain employs TRBV10-3 and TRBJ2-7; TRBD2 agrees at 13 bases. V gave up 0 bases and J gave up 1 base; unmatched junction bases: 3. Germline-derived CDR1 and CDR2 are ENHRY and SYGVKD. The CDR3 is 17 amino acids. CDR3: CAISESPGLAGSYEQYF. DNA of the CDR3: TGTGCCATCAGTGAGTCCCCGGGACTAGCGGGATCCTACGAGCAGTACTTC.